These 27 T cell receptor beta chains originate from one sample sequenced in a study of patients and donors after allogeneic stem cell transplantation. In TCRdb, the RT-PCR reads were re-called with MiXCR into one record per CDR3 protein. Among hundreds of thousands of distinct CDR3 sequences, roughly 17% were seen once, and the ten largest hold about 7%. Material for sequencing was blood, either unsorted or a sorted T cell fraction (not recorded which). The source of these receptors is a human donor who was either an allogeneic HSCT recipient or a stem cell or donor lymphocyte infusion donor (not recorded which). It is not recorded whose cells these are; they may come from a transplant donor.

V usage is TRBV2 and J usage is TRBJ2-2; a weak D match, TRBD2 (6 bases). The CDR3 has 15 amino acids. The germline V and J ends were trimmed by 4 bases and 6 bases, with 15 bases remaining between them. CDR1 SNHLY and CDR2 FYNNEI come from the germline V gene. The chain's CDR3 is CASSVERVTAGELFF. CDR3 in DNA: TGTGCCAGCAGTGTCGAGCGGGTTACCGCCGGGGAGCTGTTTTTT.

This clonotype was found a few times. V usage is TRBV12-3 or TRBV12-4 and J usage is TRBJ2-7; 7 nucleotides match TRBD2. This CDR3 is built from 14 residues. J gave up 4 bases and V 2 bases, and 5 bases lay outside the gene matches. The chain's CDR3 is CASSLRAGLYEQYF. The CDR3 bases are TGTGCCAGCAGTTTAAGAGCGGGGCTTTACGAGCAGTACTTC.

Ten or more counts support this clonotype. V is TRBV6-5 and J is TRBJ1-5; D is unclear. The CDR3 totals 14 residues. Trimming removed 0 bases from V and 2 bases from J, with 5 bases in between. Per germline, CDR1 MNHEY and CDR2 SVGAGI. CDR3 DNA sequence: TGTGCCAGCAGTTACTCTGGTGGCAATCAGCCCCAGCATTTT. This sequence encodes CASSYSGGNQPQHF.

The V gene is TRBV5-1, the J gene TRBJ2-2; 8 bases are a match to TRBD1. J lost 2 bases, V lost 4 bases, and 4 bases had no gene match. Germline assignment: CDR1 SGHRS and CDR2 YFSETQ. CDR3 length: 15 amino acids. The CDR3: CASSTGGINTGELFF. The CDR3 DNA sequence: TGCGCCAGCAGCACAGGGGGGATAAACACCGGGGAGCTGTTTTTT.

J is TRBJ2-7 and V is TRBV30, with 9 bases matching TRBD2. This CDR3 spans 13 amino acids. CDR1 GTSNPN and CDR2 SVGIG come from the germline V gene (reference sequence). V gave up 8 bases and J gave up 6 bases; unmatched junction bases: 11. This CDR3 reads CAKGVAGVSEQYF. DNA of the CDR3: TGTGCCAAGGGCGTAGCGGGAGTCTCCGAGCAGTACTTC.

This chain joins TRBV19 and TRBJ1-1; D remains unclear. In germline, CDR1 is LNHDA, CDR2 SQIVND (reference sequence). Trimming removed 3 bases from V and 3 bases from J, with 11 bases in between. This CDR3 is 14 amino acids long. CDR3 in amino acids: CASSIMGQYTEAFF. The DNA for the CDR3 is TGTGCCAGTAGTATTATGGGCCAGTACACTGAAGCTTTCTTT. The whole variable domain, remainder taken from reference TRBV19 and TRBJ1-1, is DGGITQSPKYLFRKEGQNVTLSCEQNLNHDAMYWYRQDPGQGLRLIYYSQIVNDFQKGDIAEGYSVSREKKESFPLTVTSAQKNPTAFYLCASSIMGQYTEAFFGQGTRLTVV.

The J gene is TRBJ2-2, the V gene TRBV3-1, with a weak D call TRBD1 (6 bases). This CDR3 has 16 residues. CDR1 and CDR2 (germline): LGHDT, YNNKEL (reference sequence). V gave up 7 bases and J gave up 0 bases, with 15 bases separating them. CDR3 protein: CASTHPRGSNTGELFF. The CDR3 DNA sequence: TGTGCCAGCACCCATCCGAGGGGGTCGAACACCGGGGAGCTGTTTTTT.

Many counts were recorded for this clonotype. The gene calls are TRBV12-3 or TRBV12-4 and TRBJ2-3, with TRBD2 identical over 9 bases. The CDR3 runs 15 residues. V trimming: 6 bases; J trimming: 5 bases; junction bases outside the gene matches: 9. The CDR3 DNA sequence: TGTGCCAGCAGCCTCCCTAGCGGGGTAGGAGATACGCAGTATTTT. Encoded protein: CASSLPSGVGDTQYF.

This clonotype has a single count. The V and J genes are TRBV3-1 and TRBJ2-6, with TRBD2 matching over 11 bases. The trim removed 3 bases at V and 0 bases at J, leaving 4 bases unmatched. The CDR3 is 18 residues long. The germline V gene encodes CDR1 LGHDT and CDR2 YNNKEL (reference sequence). This CDR3 is CASSHKLAGDSGANVLTF. CDR3 sequence (DNA): TGTGCCAGCAGCCACAAACTAGCGGGGGACTCTGGGGCCAACGTCCTGACTTTC.

This clonotype has only one observation. This chain links TRBV19 with TRBJ2-1; 9 nucleotides align to TRBD1. The J segment lost 6 bases and the V segment lost 9 bases, leaving 9 bases of the junction unmatched. Germline CDR1 is LNHDA and CDR2 is SQIVND (reference sequence). The CDR3 is made up of 14 amino acids. CDR3 loop: CASLGQTGGNEQFF. In DNA, the CDR3 is TGTGCCAGCCTTGGCCAGACAGGGGGCAATGAGCAGTTCTTC.

The rearrangement links TRBV7-3 to TRBJ2-5, with 8 bases identical to TRBD1. The CDR3 runs 15 residues. The germline gives CDR1 SGHTA, CDR2 FQGTGA. V shed 0 bases and J 4 bases; nucleotides not matched to a gene: 4. CDR3 DNA sequence: TGTGCCAGCAGCTTAACTGGCAGGGGGCGAGAGACCCAGTACTTC. Translated, it gives CASSLTGRGRETQYF.

The chain joins TRBV27 to TRBJ2-2; D ambiguous. Germline V gene data show CDR1 as MNHEY and CDR2 as SMNVEV (reference sequence). Trimming pared 5 bases from V and 5 bases from J, leaving 15 bases between. CDR3 length equals 15 residues. DNA for the CDR3: TGTGCCAGCAGTATCATCGGACCTCCGACCGGGGAGCTGTTTTTT. Amino acids: CASSIIGPPTGELFF.

The CDR3 coding sequence is TGCAGCGTCCGGGACGGCTATGGCTACACCTTC. Translation: CSVRDGYGYTF. The V gene is TRBV29-1, the J gene TRBJ1-2, with a tentative D call TRBD1 (5 bases). The length of the CDR3 is 11 residues. CDR1 is SQVTM, CDR2 ANQGSEA, per germline. With 6 bases removed from V and 4 bases from J, the gap between germline ends came to 9 bases.

The chain links TRBV13 to TRBJ2-2; 7 bases align to TRBD1. The V gene's germline CDR1 is PRHDT and CDR2 FYEKMQ (reference sequence). V gave up 2 bases and J gave up 0 bases; unmatched junction bases: 3. The CDR3 spans 16 residues. The CDR3 DNA reads TGTGCCAGCAGCTTAAGGGACAGCGCGAACACCGGGGAGCTGTTTTTT. Its translation: CASSLRDSANTGELFF.

This clonotype was seen more than once but under ten times. This chain links TRBV27 with TRBJ1-4; D not certain. Germline V gene sequence: CDR1 MNHEY, CDR2 SMNVEV (reference sequence). This CDR3 has 13 residues. V dropped 5 bases and J dropped 6 bases, with 10 bases sitting between them. The CDR3 loop is CASSPSEYEKLFF. CDR3 in DNA: TGTGCCAGCAGTCCCTCAGAATATGAAAAACTGTTTTTT.

The sample holds many counts of this clonotype. The chain links TRBV21-1 to TRBJ2-3; the tabulated D call, TRBD2, remains unverified against the DNA. TRBV21-1 is a pseudogene locus. This CDR3 is 16 amino acids long. CDR3 in amino acids: CASSKDPGGLEDTQYF. The CDR3, as DNA: TGTGCCAGCAGCAAAGACCCGGGAGGGCTAGAAGATACGCAGTATTTT.

In this sample, this clonotype turned up many times. The CDR3 loop reads CATSDIDPGQEYNEQFF. The CDR3 DNA follows: TGTGCCACCAGTGATATTGATCCGGGACAGGAGTACAATGAGCAGTTCTTC. V is TRBV24-1 and J is TRBJ2-1, with 8 bases lining up with TRBD1. Germline V lookup: CDR1 KGHDR, CDR2 SFDVKD. J was trimmed by 4 bases and V by 3 bases; bases with no gene match: 10. This CDR3 region has 17 residues.

In its sample, this clonotype was seen a few times. This chain connects TRBV30 to TRBJ2-1; D not certain. V was pared by 2 bases and J by 10 bases, with 6 bases between. The CDR3 runs to 10 residues. Germline assignment: CDR1 GTSNPN and CDR2 SVGIG (reference sequence). CDR3 coding DNA: TGTGCCTGGAGTAAAGCAGAGCAGTTCTTC. Translated, it gives CAWSKAEQFF.

This clonotype was found a few times. This sequence joins TRBV27 and TRBJ1-2; D is undetermined. Trimming removed 5 bases from V and 5 bases from J, with 15 bases in between. The CDR3 runs to 14 residues. Germline V gene sequence: CDR1 MNHEY, CDR2 SMNVEV (reference sequence). As DNA, the CDR3 is TGTGCCAGCAGTCCGGCCGACCTTGGGTATGGCTACACCTTC. Its protein product is CASSPADLGYGYTF.

The table lists this clonotype with many counts. The chain uses TRBV5-1 and TRBJ1-3, with a tentative D call TRBD1 (5 bases). The CDR3 loop spans 15 amino acids. The germline V and J ends were trimmed by 0 bases and 3 bases, with 10 bases remaining between them. The germline V gene has CDR1 SGHRS and CDR2 YFSETQ. The CDR3 region has the DNA TGCGCCAGCAGCTTGGAGGGGCGTCTTGGAAACACCATATATTTT. Translation: CASSLEGRLGNTIYF.

This clonotype was seen only a few times. The CDR3 bases are TGCAGCGTTGTGGTCGGATACAATGAGCAGTTCTTC. Residues: CSVVVGYNEQFF. This chain connects TRBV29-1 to TRBJ2-1; D ambiguous. V was clipped by 4 bases and J by 4 bases, with 8 bases between them. This CDR3 has 12 residues. Germline lookup yields CDR1 SQVTM and CDR2 ANQGSEA.

This clonotype occurred a few times. The chain uses TRBV20-1 and TRBJ2-1; maybe TRBD1 (5 bases). Germline V gene data show CDR1 as DFQATT and CDR2 as SNEGSKA (reference sequence). V shed 3 bases and J shed 8 bases, with 8 bases lying between them. The CDR3 consists of 11 residues. The CDR3 nucleotides are TGCAGTGCTAGGGACACTCATGAGCAGTTCTTC. Encoded protein: CSARDTHEQFF.

The chain recombines TRBV11-2 with TRBJ2-2; D is unresolved. Germline-derived CDR1 and CDR2 are SGHAT and FQNNGV. The CDR3 has 14 residues. Trimming removed 2 bases from V and 6 bases from J, with 10 bases in between. CDR3 nucleotide sequence: TGTGCCAGCAGCTTATCCCTGTGGGCCGGGGAGCTGTTTTTT. This sequence encodes CASSLSLWAGELFF.

In this sample, this clonotype turned up a few times. The chain employs TRBV3-1 and TRBJ1-1; no reliable D call. Trimming stripped 1 base from V and 9 bases from J, with 15 bases between. The germline V gene encodes CDR1 LGHDT and CDR2 YNNKEL (reference sequence). This CDR3 is 14 amino acids long. CDR3 nucleotides: TGTGCCAGCAGCCAAGGACTGTCCAACCCCAAAGCTTTCTTT. Protein sequence: CASSQGLSNPKAFF.

This sequence joins TRBV20-1 and TRBJ2-5; 14 nucleotides agree with TRBD2. The germline CDR1 and CDR2 sequences are DFQATT and SNEGSKA (reference sequence). The CDR3 has 15 amino acids. J gave up 5 bases and V 5 bases, and 7 bases lay outside the gene matches. CDR3 amino acids: CSAPGTSGRGETQYF. CDR3 bases: TGCAGTGCTCCCGGGACTAGCGGGAGAGGGGAGACCCAGTACTTC.

The chain links TRBV4-2 to TRBJ1-1; the match to TRBD1 covers 8 bases. CDR1 is LGHNA and CDR2 is YNFKEQ in the germline V gene. The CDR3 totals 14 residues. The V gene end was trimmed by 0 bases and the J gene end by 5 bases; junction bases not matched to a gene: 2. The CDR3 nucleotides are TGTGCCAGCAGCCAAGACAGGGGGCGAACTGAAGCTTTCTTT. Amino acid sequence: CASSQDRGRTEAFF.

This chain connects TRBV4-3 to TRBJ2-1, with 11 positions matching TRBD2. CDR3 length equals 16 residues. Germline values: CDR1 LGHNA, CDR2 YSLEER. Trimming cost V 1 base and J 10 bases; bases outside gene matches: 9. The DNA of the CDR3 is TGCGCCAGCAGCCAAGGTAGCGGGGGGGCACGGCGGGAGCAGTTCTTC. It is translated as CASSQGSGGARREQFF.